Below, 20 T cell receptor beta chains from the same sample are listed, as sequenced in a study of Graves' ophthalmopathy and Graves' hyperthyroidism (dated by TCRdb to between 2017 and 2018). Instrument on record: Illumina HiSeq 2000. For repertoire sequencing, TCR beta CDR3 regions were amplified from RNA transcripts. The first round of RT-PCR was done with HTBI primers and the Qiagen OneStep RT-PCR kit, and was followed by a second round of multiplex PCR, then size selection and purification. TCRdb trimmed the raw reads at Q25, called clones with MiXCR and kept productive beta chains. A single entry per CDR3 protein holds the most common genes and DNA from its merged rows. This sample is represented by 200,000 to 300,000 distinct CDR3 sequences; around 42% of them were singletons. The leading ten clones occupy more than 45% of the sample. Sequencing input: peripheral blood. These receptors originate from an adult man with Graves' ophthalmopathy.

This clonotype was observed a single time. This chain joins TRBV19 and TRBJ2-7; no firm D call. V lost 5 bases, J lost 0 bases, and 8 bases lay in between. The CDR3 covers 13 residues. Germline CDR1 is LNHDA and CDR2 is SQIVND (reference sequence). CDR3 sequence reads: CASSFDPSYEQYF. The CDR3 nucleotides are TGTGCCAGTAGTTTCGACCCCTCCTACGAGCAGTACTTC.

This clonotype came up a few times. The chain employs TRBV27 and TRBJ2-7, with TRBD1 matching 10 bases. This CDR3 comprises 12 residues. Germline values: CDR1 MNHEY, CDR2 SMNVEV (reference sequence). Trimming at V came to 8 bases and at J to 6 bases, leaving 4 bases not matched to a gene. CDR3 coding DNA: TGTGCCAGCCGGACAGGGGGGATCGAGCAGTACTTC. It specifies CASRTGGIEQYF.

The CDR3: CATSSRRDILNQPQHF. In nucleotides, the CDR3 is TGTGCCACCAGCAGTCGCCGGGACATCTTAAATCAGCCCCAGCATTTT. The chain recombines TRBV15 with TRBJ1-5, with D maybe TRBD1 (6 bases). The germline gives CDR1 LNHNV, CDR2 YYDKDF (reference sequence). V gave up 3 bases and J gave up 4 bases, with 16 bases separating them. The CDR3 covers 16 residues.

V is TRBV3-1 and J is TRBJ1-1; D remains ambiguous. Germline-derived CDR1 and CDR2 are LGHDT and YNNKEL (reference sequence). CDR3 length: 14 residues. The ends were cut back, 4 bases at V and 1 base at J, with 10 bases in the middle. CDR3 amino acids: CASSLYHGNTEAFF. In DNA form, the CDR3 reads TGTGCCAGCAGCCTCTACCATGGGAACACTGAAGCTTTCTTT.

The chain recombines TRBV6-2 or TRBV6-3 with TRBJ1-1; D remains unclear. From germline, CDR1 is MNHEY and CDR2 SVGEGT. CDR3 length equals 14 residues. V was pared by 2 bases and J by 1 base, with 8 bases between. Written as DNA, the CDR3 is TGTGCCAGCAGTTACCGGCAGACGAACACTGAAGCTTTCTTT. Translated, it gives CASSYRQTNTEAFF.

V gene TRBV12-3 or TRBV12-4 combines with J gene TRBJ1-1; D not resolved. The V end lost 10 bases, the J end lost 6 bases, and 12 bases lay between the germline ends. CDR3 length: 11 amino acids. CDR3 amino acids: CATFKFAEAFF. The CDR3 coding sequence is TGTGCCACCTTTAAGTTCGCTGAAGCTTTCTTT.

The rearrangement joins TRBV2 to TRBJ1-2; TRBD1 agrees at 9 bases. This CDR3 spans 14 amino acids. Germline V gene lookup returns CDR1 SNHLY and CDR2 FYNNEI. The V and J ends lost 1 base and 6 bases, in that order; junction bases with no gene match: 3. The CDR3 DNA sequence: TGTGCCAGCAGTGAAGGGACAGGGGCACATGGCTACACCTTC. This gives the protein CASSEGTGAHGYTF.

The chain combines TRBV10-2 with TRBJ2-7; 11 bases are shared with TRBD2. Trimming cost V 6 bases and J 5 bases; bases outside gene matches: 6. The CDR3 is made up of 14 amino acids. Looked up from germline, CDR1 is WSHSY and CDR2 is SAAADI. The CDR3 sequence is CASRTSGIGNEQYF. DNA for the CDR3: TGCGCCAGCAGGACTAGCGGGATAGGGAACGAGCAGTACTTC.

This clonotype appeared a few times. DNA of the CDR3: TGTGCCAGCAGGGGGGGACAGGGTTTCAGTCAGCCCCAGCATTTT. This codes for CASRGGQGFSQPQHF. This rearrangement joins TRBV7-2 to TRBJ1-5; 9 bases fit TRBD1. Germline V gives CDR1 SGHTA, CDR2 FQGNSA. J was trimmed by 6 bases and V by 6 bases; bases with no gene match: 9. The CDR3 is 15 amino acids.

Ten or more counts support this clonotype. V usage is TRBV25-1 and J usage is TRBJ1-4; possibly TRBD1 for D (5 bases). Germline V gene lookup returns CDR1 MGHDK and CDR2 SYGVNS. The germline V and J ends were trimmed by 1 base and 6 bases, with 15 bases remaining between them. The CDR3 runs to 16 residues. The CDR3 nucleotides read TGTGCCAGCAGTGAATGGGGCAGTACGATATATGAAAAACTGTTTTTT. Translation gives CASSEWGSTIYEKLFF.

In DNA, the CDR3 is TGTGCCAGCAGCCAATTCCGCGGGCTAGCGATCTACGAGCAGTACTTC. As protein: CASSQFRGLAIYEQYF. The chain recombines TRBV3-1 with TRBJ2-7, with a possible D match to TRBD2 (6 bases). CDR1 is LGHDT, CDR2 YNNKEL, per germline (reference sequence). This CDR3 contains 16 residues. The V and J ends lost 2 bases and 3 bases respectively, with 17 bases between them.

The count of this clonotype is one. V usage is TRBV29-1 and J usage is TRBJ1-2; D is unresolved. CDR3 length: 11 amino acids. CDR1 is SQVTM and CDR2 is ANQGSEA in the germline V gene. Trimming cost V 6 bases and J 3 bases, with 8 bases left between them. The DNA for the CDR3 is TGCAGCGTCCTCTTTGACTATGGCTACACCTTC. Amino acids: CSVLFDYGYTF.

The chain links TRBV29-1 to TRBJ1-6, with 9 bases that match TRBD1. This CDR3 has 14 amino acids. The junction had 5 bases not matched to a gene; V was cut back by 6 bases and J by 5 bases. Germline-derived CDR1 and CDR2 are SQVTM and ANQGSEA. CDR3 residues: CSVGGDRDNSPLHF. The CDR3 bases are TGCAGCGTGGGAGGGGACAGGGATAATTCACCCCTCCACTTT. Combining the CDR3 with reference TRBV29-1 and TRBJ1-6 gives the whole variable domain SAVISQKPSRDICQRGTSLTIQCQVDSQVTMMFWYRQQPGQSLTLIATANQGSEATYESGFVIDKFPISRPNLTFSTLTVSNMSPEDSSIYLCSVGGDRDNSPLHFGNGTRLTVT.

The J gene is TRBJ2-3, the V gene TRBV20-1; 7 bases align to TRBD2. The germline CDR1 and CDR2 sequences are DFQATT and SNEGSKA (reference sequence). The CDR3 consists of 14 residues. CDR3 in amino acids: CSVLGGTVTDTQYF. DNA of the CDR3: TGCAGCGTTTTGGGGGGGACGGTCACAGATACGCAGTATTTT.

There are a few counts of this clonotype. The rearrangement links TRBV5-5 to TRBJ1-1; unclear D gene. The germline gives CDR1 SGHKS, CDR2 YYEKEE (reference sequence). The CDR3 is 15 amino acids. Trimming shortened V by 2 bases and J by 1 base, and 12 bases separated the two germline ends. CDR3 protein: CASSLRTPPNTEAFF. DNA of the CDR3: TGTGCCAGCAGCTTAAGGACGCCGCCGAACACTGAAGCTTTCTTT.

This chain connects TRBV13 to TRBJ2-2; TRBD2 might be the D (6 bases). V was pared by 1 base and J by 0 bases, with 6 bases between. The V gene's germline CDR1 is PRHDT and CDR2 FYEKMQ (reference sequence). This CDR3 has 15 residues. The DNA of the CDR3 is TGTGCCAGCAGCTTAGCGGGGGCGAACACCGGGGAGCTGTTTTTT. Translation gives CASSLAGANTGELFF.

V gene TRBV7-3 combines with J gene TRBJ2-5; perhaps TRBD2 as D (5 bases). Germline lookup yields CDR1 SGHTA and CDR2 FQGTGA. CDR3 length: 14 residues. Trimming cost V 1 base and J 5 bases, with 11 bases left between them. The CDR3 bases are TGTGCCAGCAGCTTAAGAGGGATCGGGGAGACCCAGTACTTC. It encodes CASSLRGIGETQYF.

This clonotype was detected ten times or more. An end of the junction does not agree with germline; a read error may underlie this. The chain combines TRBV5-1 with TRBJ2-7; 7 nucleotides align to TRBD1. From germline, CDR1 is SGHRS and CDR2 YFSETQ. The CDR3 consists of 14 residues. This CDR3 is CASSLGQGAYEQYF. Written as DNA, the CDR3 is TGTGCCAGCAGCTTAGGTCAGGGGGCCTACGAGCAGTACTTC.

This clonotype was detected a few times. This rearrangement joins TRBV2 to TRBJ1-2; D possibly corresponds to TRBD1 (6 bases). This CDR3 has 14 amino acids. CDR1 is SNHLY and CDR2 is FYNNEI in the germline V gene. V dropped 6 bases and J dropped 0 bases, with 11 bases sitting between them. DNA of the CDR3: TGTGCCAGCAGCTACGGACAGACTAACTATGGCTACACCTTC. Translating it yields CASSYGQTNYGYTF.

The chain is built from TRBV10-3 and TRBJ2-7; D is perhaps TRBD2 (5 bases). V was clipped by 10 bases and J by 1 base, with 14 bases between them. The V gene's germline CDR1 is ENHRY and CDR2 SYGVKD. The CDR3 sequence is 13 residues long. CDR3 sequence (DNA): TGTGCCACCATAGGCGGGTTTTCCTACGAGCAGTACTTC. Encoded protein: CATIGGFSYEQYF.